A selection of T cell receptor beta chains follows, all from one sample in a study of cytomegalovirus exposure and HLA in healthy donors. TCRdb's copy holds only in-frame clones and misses some; the assay was immunoSEQ multiplex PCR. This sample carries about 180,000 clones, about 81% of them seen once, and the ten largest clones take about 1.6%. Sample: PBMCs. These receptors were taken from a man in his forties in good health and CMV-seronegative. Both conserved end residues are part of each CDR3. The D gene is left open where the match is weak. Size tells how often a clone was seen (once, few, many) or the class of an expanded clone, and some rows leave it out.

CDR3 protein: CASSIQMATTEAFF; CDR3 DNA: TGTGCCAGCAGTATACAGATGGCAACCACTGAAGCTTTCTTT; D gene: NA; clone size: NA; J gene: TRBJ1-1; V gene: TRBV2
CDR3 protein: CASSKGATVVNEQYF; CDR3 DNA: TGTGCCAGCTCCAAGGGGGCAACGGTGGTTAACGAGCAGTACTTC; D gene: TRBD1; clone size: NA; J gene: TRBJ2-7; V gene: TRBV18
CDR3 protein: CASSQNNFGQYNEQFF; CDR3 DNA: TGCGCCAGCAGCCAAAACAATTTCGGACAGTACAATGAGCAGTTCTTC; D gene: NA; clone size: NA; J gene: TRBJ2-1; V gene: TRBV4-3
CDR3 protein: CASSPMRGGRYEQYF; CDR3 DNA: TGTGCCAGCAGCCCAATGAGGGGAGGTCGCTACGAGCAGTACTTC; D gene: NA; clone size: NA; J gene: TRBJ2-7; V gene: TRBV7-8
CDR3 protein: CASSWAGQGYEQYF; CDR3 DNA: TGTGCCAGCAGCTGGGCGGGACAGGGCTACGAGCAGTACTTC; D gene: TRBD1; clone size: NA; J gene: TRBJ2-7; V gene: TRBV11-2
CDR3 protein: CASSRGANTGELFF; CDR3 DNA: TGCGCCAGCAGCCGGGGTGCGAACACCGGGGAGCTGTTTTTT; D gene: NA; clone size: NA; J gene: TRBJ2-2; V gene: TRBV5-1
CDR3 protein: CASSQDRGPYEQYF; CDR3 DNA: TGCGCCAGCAGCCAAGATAGAGGCCCCTACGAGCAGTACTTC; D gene: NA; clone size: NA; J gene: TRBJ2-7; V gene: TRBV4-1
CDR3 protein: CASRQDRTRNTEAFF; CDR3 DNA: TGTGCCAGCAGACAAGACAGGACCCGGAACACTGAAGCTTTCTTT; D gene: NA; clone size: NA; J gene: TRBJ1-1; V gene: TRBV7-2
CDR3 protein: CSSSIDREADF; CDR3 DNA: TGTTCCAGCAGCATCGACAGGGAGGCAGACTTC; D gene: NA; clone size: NA; J gene: TRBJ2-7; V gene: TRBV7-9
CDR3 protein: CASSVVSEGAFAEAFF; CDR3 DNA: TGTGCCAGCAGCGTAGTTTCAGAGGGGGCTTTCGCTGAAGCTTTCTTT; D gene: TRBD1; clone size: NA; J gene: TRBJ1-1; V gene: TRBV9
CDR3 protein: CASSLERSTDTQYF; CDR3 DNA: TGTGCCAGCAGCTTAGAGCGGAGCACAGATACGCAGTATTTT; D gene: NA; clone size: NA; J gene: TRBJ2-3; V gene: TRBV7-3
CDR3 protein: CASSLRGGQETQYF; CDR3 DNA: TGTGCCAGCAGTTTAAGAGGGGGCCAAGAGACCCAGTACTTC; D gene: NA; clone size: NA; J gene: TRBJ2-5; V gene: TRBV27
CDR3 protein: CASSAQRSPLHF; CDR3 DNA: TGTGCCAGCAGCGCACAAAGATCACCCCTCCACTTT; D gene: NA; clone size: NA; J gene: TRBJ1-6; V gene: TRBV7-2
CDR3 protein: CASSVRALSSPLHF; CDR3 DNA: TGTGCCAGCAGTGTGAGGGCTTTAAGTTCACCCCTCCACTTT; D gene: NA; clone size: NA; J gene: TRBJ1-6; V gene: TRBV2
CDR3 protein: CASSSKTPGHSSYNEQFF; CDR3 DNA: TGTGCCAGCAGTTCAAAAACTCCGGGACACTCCTCCTACAATGAGCAGTTCTTC; D gene: NA; clone size: few; J gene: TRBJ2-1; V gene: TRBV27
CDR3 protein: CASSIDRGLNYGYTF; CDR3 DNA: TGTGCCAGCAGTATAGACAGGGGCCTCAACTATGGCTACACCTTC; D gene: TRBD1; clone size: once; J gene: TRBJ1-2; V gene: TRBV27
CDR3 protein: CASSPGTRNTGELFF; CDR3 DNA: TGTGCTAGCAGCCCCGGGACTCGGAACACCGGGGAGCTGTTTTTT; D gene: NA; clone size: NA; J gene: TRBJ2-2; V gene: TRBV7-7
CDR3 protein: CASSSQGRTYEQYF; CDR3 DNA: TGTGCCAGCAGCTCACAGGGGCGGACCTACGAGCAGTACTTC; D gene: TRBD1; clone size: NA; J gene: TRBJ2-7; V gene: TRBV11-3
CDR3 protein: CASSLGTGGPLNYGYTF; CDR3 DNA: TGTGCCAGCAGCCTCGGGACAGGGGGACCCCTAAACTATGGCTACACCTTC; D gene: TRBD1; clone size: NA; J gene: TRBJ1-2; V gene: TRBV7-8
CDR3 protein: CASSVERENYGYTF; CDR3 DNA: TGTGCCAGCAGCGTCGAGAGGGAGAACTATGGCTACACCTTC; D gene: NA; clone size: NA; J gene: TRBJ1-2; V gene: TRBV9
CDR3 protein: CASSQGGTDYEQYF; CDR3 DNA: TGCGCCAGCAGCCAGGGAGGGACCGACTACGAGCAGTACTTC; D gene: TRBD2; clone size: NA; J gene: TRBJ2-7; V gene: TRBV4-1
CDR3 protein: CASSERGGGELGNTEAFF; CDR3 DNA: TGTGCCAGCAGTGAAAGAGGGGGGGGTGAGTTAGGGAACACTGAAGCTTTCTTT; D gene: NA; clone size: NA; J gene: TRBJ1-1; V gene: TRBV2
CDR3 protein: CASSLGGQTNQPQHF; CDR3 DNA: TGTGCCAGCAGTTTAGGGGGACAAACTAATCAGCCCCAGCATTTT; D gene: NA; clone size: NA; J gene: TRBJ1-5; V gene: TRBV28
CDR3 protein: CAWSGSYPLLNEQFF; CDR3 DNA: TGTGCCTGGAGTGGTTCCTACCCCCTCCTTAATGAGCAGTTCTTC; D gene: NA; clone size: NA; J gene: TRBJ2-1; V gene: TRBV30
CDR3 protein: CASSPGDWETQYF; CDR3 DNA: TGTGCCAGCAGCCCGGGGGATTGGGAGACCCAGTACTTC; D gene: NA; clone size: NA; J gene: TRBJ2-5; V gene: TRBV7-9
CDR3 protein: CASSLIAGGPTGELFF; CDR3 DNA: TGTGCCAGCAGCTTGATTGCGGGGGGCCCCACCGGGGAGCTGTTTTTT; D gene: TRBD2; clone size: NA; J gene: TRBJ2-2; V gene: TRBV5-4
CDR3 protein: CASSWGLRAYEQYF; CDR3 DNA: TGTGCCAGCAGTTGGGGACTGCGAGCCTACGAGCAGTACTTC; D gene: NA; clone size: NA; J gene: TRBJ2-7; V gene: TRBV27
CDR3 protein: CATNPGLREKLFF; CDR3 DNA: TGTGCCACCAACCCGGGACTACGTGAAAAACTGTTTTTT; D gene: NA; clone size: NA; J gene: TRBJ1-4; V gene: TRBV30
CDR3 protein: CAIGRGGRAYEQYF; CDR3 DNA: TGTGCCATCGGCAGGGGCGGGAGGGCCTACGAGCAGTACTTC; D gene: TRBD2; clone size: NA; J gene: TRBJ2-7; V gene: TRBV10-3
CDR3 protein: CASSFILARGNEQFF; CDR3 DNA: TGTGCCAGCAGCTTTATCTTAGCGCGGGGCAATGAGCAGTTCTTC; D gene: NA; clone size: NA; J gene: TRBJ2-1; V gene: TRBV5-5
CDR3 protein: CASSYERDYEQYF; CDR3 DNA: TGTGCCAGCAGCTACGAGCGGGACTACGAGCAGTACTTC; D gene: TRBD2; clone size: NA; J gene: TRBJ2-7; V gene: TRBV7-2
CDR3 protein: CASTWSSGNDEQYF; CDR3 DNA: TGTGCCAGCACATGGTCTAGCGGGAACGACGAGCAGTACTTC; D gene: TRBD2; clone size: NA; J gene: TRBJ2-7; V gene: TRBV7-9
CDR3 protein: CASSFGGVGVVSF; CDR3 DNA: TGTGCCAGCAGTTTCGGCGGTGTAGGGGTGGTCTCCTTC; D gene: NA; clone size: NA; J gene: TRBJ1-2; V gene: TRBV28
CDR3 protein: CAWRSSAGELFF; CDR3 DNA: TGTGCCTGGAGATCTTCGGCCGGGGAGCTGTTTTTT; D gene: NA; clone size: NA; J gene: TRBJ2-2; V gene: TRBV30
CDR3 protein: CASSPSGLAGGYNEQFF; CDR3 DNA: TGTGCCAGCAGCCCATCGGGACTAGCGGGGGGGTACAATGAGCAGTTCTTC; D gene: TRBD2; clone size: once; J gene: TRBJ2-1; V gene: TRBV7-6
CDR3 protein: CASSPHGGTGGLMGQPQHF; CDR3 DNA: TGTGCCAGCAGTCCGCATGGTGGGACAGGGGGTTTAATGGGTCAGCCCCAGCATTTT; D gene: TRBD1; clone size: few; J gene: TRBJ1-5; V gene: TRBV28
CDR3 protein: CASRPRGSDKNIQYF; CDR3 DNA: TGTGCCAGCCGCCCTCGGGGTTCAGACAAAAACATTCAGTACTTC; D gene: NA; clone size: NA; J gene: TRBJ2-4; V gene: TRBV19
CDR3 protein: CASSFLGEGNEQFF; CDR3 DNA: TGTGCCAGCAGTTTCCTGGGAGAGGGCAATGAGCAGTTCTTC; D gene: NA; clone size: few; J gene: TRBJ2-1; V gene: TRBV6-5
CDR3 protein: CATNRGGQPQHF; CDR3 DNA: TGTGCCACCAACCGGGGAGGCCAGCCCCAGCATTTT; D gene: NA; clone size: once; J gene: TRBJ1-5; V gene: TRBV15